The T cell receptor (beta chain) under discussion was sequenced for a study of beta chain features in type 1 diabetes. cDNA synthesis used the whole RNA isolate, giving expressed TCRB sequences. The protocol was immunoSEQ multiplex PCR, while the TCRdb copy is restricted to in-frame clones and leaves out a portion. Among roughly 400,000 clones listed, around a tenth were seen once. V was pared by 1 base and J by 4 bases, with 10 bases between. This CDR3 spans 14 amino acids. Germline V gene lookup returns CDR1 SEHNR and CDR2 FQNEAQ (reference sequence). Whole-study findings and limits: There was a moderate but significant shortening of TCRB CDR3s in all four CD4+ subsets of Type 1 diabetes patients.

This clone has just a few counts. Its antigen is undetermined. Other DNA variants within this sample encode the same CDR3. Sequenced material: central memory CD4+ T cells from blood. This sequence joins TRBV7-9 and TRBJ1-1, with a tentative D call TRBD1 (6 bases). This TCR derives from a young man with type 1 diabetes. Here the CDR3 reads CASSLEGGGTEAFF. The CDR3, as DNA: TGTGCCAGCAGCTTAGAGGGGGGAGGCACTGAAGCTTTCTTT.